Sequencing of this TCR beta chain was carried out in a study of regulatory T cells in long-lasting Graves disease. Study context: Treatment with antithyroid drugs for over 5 years, together with positive TSH receptor antibodies, meant persistent Graves' disease. Study findings and constraints: Among the persistent patients, approximately 2,900 public clonotypes were shared, more than the 850 to 1,000 shared among new patients.

Regarding time point: persistent/refractory GD, antithyroid drugs over 5 years with positive TRAb. Extracted RNA from PBMCs served as the source of the TCR library. Recruitment took place at an endocrinology department in Xi'an, China. V lost 2 bases and J lost 6, with 5 bases in between. The CDR3 totals 12 residues. Germline V CDR1 and CDR2: MDHEN, SYDVKM. This clonotype was counted at least ten times. No antigen is known for it. Through Arm-PCR of CDR3 regions and iRepertoire HTBI primers, TCR beta libraries were built. In TCRdb, the multiplex PCR reads were re-called with MiXCR into one record per CDR3 protein. The table lists about 470,000 distinct CDR3 sequences, around 21% of them singletons.

This specimen was peripheral blood mononuclear cells (PBMCs), taken when the disease was refractory, from a patient treated with antithyroid drugs. This sequence originates from a female donor with Graves disease. This chain joins TRBV28 and TRBJ1-5; D call uncertain. CDR3 loop: CASSLSSQPQHF. CDR3 bases: TGTGCCAGCAGTTTAAGTTCTCAGCCCCAGCATTTT.